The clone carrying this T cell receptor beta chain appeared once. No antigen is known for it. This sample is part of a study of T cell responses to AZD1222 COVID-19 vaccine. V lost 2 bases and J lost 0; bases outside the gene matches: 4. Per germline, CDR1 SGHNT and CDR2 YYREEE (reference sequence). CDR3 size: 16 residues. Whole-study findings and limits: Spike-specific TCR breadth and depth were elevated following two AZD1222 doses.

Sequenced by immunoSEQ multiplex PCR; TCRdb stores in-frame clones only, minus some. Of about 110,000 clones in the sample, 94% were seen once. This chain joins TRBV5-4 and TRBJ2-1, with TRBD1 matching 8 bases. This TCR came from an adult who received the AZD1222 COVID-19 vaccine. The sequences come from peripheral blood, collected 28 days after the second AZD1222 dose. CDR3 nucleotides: TGTGCCAGCAGCTTCTGGACAGGGCCCTCCTACAATGAGCAGTTCTTC. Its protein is CASSFWTGPSYNEQFF.